This TCR beta chain originates from a study of T cell responses to AZD1222 COVID-19 vaccine. On the study more broadly: Investigators merged groups given second doses at roughly 4 or roughly 12 weeks. General observations from the study: Spike-specific TCRs gained breadth and depth after people received two AZD1222 doses. Donors in the cohort were predominantly white British and more often female, and clonal diversity was possibly underestimated.

With regard to this clone: Its specificity is not known.

The protocol was immunoSEQ multiplex PCR, while the TCRdb copy is restricted to in-frame clones and leaves out a portion. This table has approximately 100,000 clones, roughly 92% appearing once. The CDR3 runs 11 residues. Trimming cost V 9 bases and J 6 bases, with 12 bases left between them. Germline CDR1 MNHEY, CDR2 SMNVEV (reference sequence). This clonotype was sampled from an adult in good health. The V and J genes are TRBV27 and TRBJ2-7; D is unclear. Here the sequenced sample was peripheral blood, taken on day 0 of AZD1222 vaccination. CDR3 residues: CASSGVSEQYF. Written as DNA, the CDR3 is TGTGCCAGTTCCGGCGTTTCCGAGCAGTACTTC.